This T cell receptor beta chain was captured by sequencing in a study of cytomegalovirus exposure and HLA in healthy donors. Whole-study results and caveats: First-cohort TCR clusters tended to co-occur in the roughly 130 validation repertoires, a later analysis found. Reports credit the classifier with highly specific, highly sensitive diagnosis of cytomegalovirus status.

The donors were in the roughly 120-subject validation cohort, distinct from the approximately 700-subject first cohort. The CDR3 is 15 amino acids. V was pared by 2 bases and J by 4 bases, with 7 bases of the junction left unmatched. Germline CDR1 ENHRY, CDR2 SYGVKD. Repertoires were generated with immunoSEQ multiplex PCR, while TCRdb's copy carries only in-frame clones and drops some. Here the sample spans a few hundred thousand clones, roughly 86% being singletons. A note on this clone: Its antigen is currently unknown.

This chain joins TRBV10-3 and TRBJ1-2; TRBD1 matches at 7 bases. Source material: PBMCs. The TCR comes from a man aged 25 to 40 in good health and CMV-seronegative. The CDR3: CAISEARQGSYGYTF. DNA of the CDR3: TGTGCCATCAGTGAGGCTCGACAGGGTTCCTATGGCTACACCTTC.